The source of this T cell receptor beta chain is a study of blood T cell repertoires in COVID-19. In the original workflow: By means of reference gene primer amplification, nucleated cell counts were estimated. The data were produced by immunoSEQ multiplex PCR, yet TCRdb's version contains in-frame clones alone and is incomplete. The DNA was the basis for D and trimming; V, J and clone size are from that table. This sample has under 250,000 clones, with about four fifths found just once. Germline V gene data show CDR1 as SGDLS and CDR2 as YYNGEE. The CDR3 consists of 17 residues. The germline V and J ends were trimmed by 0 bases and 5 bases, with 20 bases remaining between them.

The sequence was obtained from a woman in her thirties or forties who had been exposed to COVID-19. V is TRBV9 and J is TRBJ1-1, with D hard to call. Sequencing was carried out using PBMCs or T cells enriched from blood (not recorded which). The CDR3 here is CASSVGLDVGRWTEAFF. CDR3 coding DNA: TGTGCCAGCAGCGTAGGTCTCGATGTGGGCCGTTGGACTGAAGCTTTCTTT. Complete variable domain (other parts from reference TRBV9 and TRBJ1-1): DSGVTQTPKHLITATGQRVTLRCSPRSGDLSVYWYQQSLDQGLQFLIQYYNGEERAKGNILERFSAQQFPDLHSELNLSSLELGDSALYFCASSVGLDVGRWTEAFFGQGTRLTVV.